The clone carrying this TCR beta chain was seen many times. Its antigen remains unidentified. The data originate from a study of T cell repertoires in cytomegalovirus infection. Overall study findings and caveats: Clonotypes of TCR beta that were HLA-C-restricted and CMV-specific dominated the ex vivo response. Summed frequency of public TCR beta families distinguished CMV carriers with the relevant HLA.

With 5 bases clipped from V and 4 bases from J, the junction kept 9 bases outside the gene matches. The CDR3 has 15 amino acids. Per the germline V gene, CDR1 is SGHTA and CDR2 is FQGNSA. TCRdb recomputed calls from the reads with MiXCR, one row per CDR3 protein. The sample records approximately 140,000 distinct CDR3 sequences, roughly a quarter being singletons. Sequencing was done on a sample of PBMCs, sequenced either directly or after in vitro stimulation (not recorded which). The sequence derives from a human donor in good health (CMV status not recorded). Some clones in this sample may be carry-over from other donors' samples. The genes are TRBV7-2 and TRBJ2-3, with 7 positions matching TRBD2. Here the CDR3 reads CASSQRLAEADTQYF. The CDR3 region has the DNA TGTGCCAGCAGCCAAAGACTAGCTGAAGCAGATACGCAGTATTTT.